These T cell receptor beta chains were read from a single sample in a study of human T cells and chemical hapten exposure. One entry per CDR3 protein, called by TCRdb with MiXCR from the RACE reads. In the table there are some 180,000 distinct CDR3 sequences, 20% to 25% of which are singletons. This sample comprised whole blood, obtained in connection with sensitization to the hapten diphenylcyclopropenone (DPC). Every receptor here comes from a woman aged 50 to 60 with alopecia areata. Some clones in this sample may be carry-over from other donors' samples. CDR3s include the opening cysteine and the closing phenylalanine or tryptophan. D genes are given only for firm matches.

cdr3_aa v_call d_call j_call
CASSQGTGARDQETQYF TRBV4-2 TRBD1 TRBJ2-5
CASSLAGLAGRTDTQYF TRBV7-2 TRBD2 TRBJ2-3
CATSRETSGRANTRDEQFF TRBV15 TRBD2 TRBJ2-1
CASSVLSDTEAFF TRBV6-1 . TRBJ1-1
CASSQAGGQADTQYF TRBV4-2 TRBD2 TRBJ2-3
CSVGLGGSYEQYF TRBV29-1 . TRBJ2-7
CATSDEASGTYEQYF TRBV24-1 TRBD2 TRBJ2-7
CASSLGTGGTEAFF TRBV18 TRBD1 TRBJ1-1
CSVRQGARVQGAFF TRBV29-1 TRBD1 TRBJ1-1
CAISLQRETDEQFF TRBV10-3 TRBD2 TRBJ2-1
CSVGWGSGETQYF TRBV29-1 . TRBJ2-5
CASSENFPGLGAHEQYF TRBV5-5 . TRBJ2-7
CASSGDSTDTQYF TRBV12-3/TRBV12-4 . TRBJ2-3
CATSLDSSGANVLTF TRBV15 . TRBJ2-6
CASSLTGGPQETQYF TRBV5-1 TRBD2 TRBJ2-5
CASTGGPTDEQFF TRBV2 TRBD2 TRBJ2-1
CASSLQLATDTQYF TRBV7-9 . TRBJ2-3